What follows is one T cell receptor beta chain and its context. What this receptor recognizes is not known. No much larger clone exists at a distance of one base, and base qualities are not known. This sample is part of a study of blood T cell repertoires in COVID-19 (dated by TCRdb to between 2020 and 2021). General notes on the study: Samples from collaborators originated in the United States, Italy and Spain and spanned both the acute and convalescent phases of COVID-19. The prospective study material was composed of cDNA or gDNA derived from T cells, B-cell-depleted T cells, or PBMCs. Subjects who had been exposed to COVID-19, were actively infected with it, or had recovered from it provided the deeply sampled blood TCRbeta repertoires that made up the dataset. The repertoires were made available in a free public database intended to serve as a resource for research on the immune response to SARS-CoV-2. The samples were drawn from two sources: the first 160 participants of the ongoing ImmuneRACE study, and over 1,000 subjects contributed by 6 global collaborators. Nearly every sample came with metadata listing a de-identified subject ID, COVID-19 status, age in years and sex. Where HLA class I and class II types were available, the types were taken from metadata supplied by the sample provider, not from assay-based typing. Overall study outcomes, separate from this receptor: How much clinical and demographic metadata was included differed by source and by participant, and the metadata was provided uncurated.

TCRbeta CDR3 regions were amplified from genomic DNA by means of the immunoSEQ Assay, a bias-controlled multiplex PCR. For the original study's pipeline: The number of nucleated cells in each sample was estimated by amplification of reference gene primers within the assay. To quantify the absolute abundance of each unique TCRbeta CDR3 rearrangement, sequence reads were collapsed and filtered. Productive Simpson clonality was computed per sample as the square root of Simpson's diversity index over productive rearrangements. As stored in TCRdb, this immuneACCESS dataset retains in-frame rearrangements with V and J assigned. A fraction of the clones does not appear; measured against another copy, unresolved V genes explain less than half of the discrepancy, and the remainder lacks a known reason. The V and J calls and the clone size are those of that table, but D and trimming were determined from the DNA. Recorded for this sample are 83,000 or so clones; 75% to 85% of them occurred a single time. 9.8% of the sample is in the top ten clones.

Inclusive of the bounding cysteine and phenylalanine, the CDR3 is 17 residues long. Solely the CDR3 DNA is kept, with 51 bases framed from the first base. The germline V end is reduced by 5 bases and the J end by 5 bases; junction bases left unmatched: 17. CDR1 SEHNR and CDR2 FQNEAQ were looked up in the germline V gene (reference sequence). Whole blood was collected in K2EDTA tubes by collaborating institutions according to the institutions' own protocols. Collaborator samples were shipped for TCRbeta analysis as frozen whole blood, isolated PBMCs, or DNA extracted from either sample type. The receptor chain draws on TRBV7-9 and TRBJ2-5; the junction holds 7 bases that match TRBD2. The origin of this receptor is a woman older than 75 with acute or convalescent COVID-19. Source material: peripheral blood. Here the CDR3 is given as CASSASWGLKNEETQYF. The DNA sequence is given as TGTGCCAGCAGCGCATCATGGGGACTAAAAAATGAGGAGACCCAGTACTTC.